This entry lists 21 T cell receptor beta chains sequenced from one sample in a study of blood T cells in healthy people across ages. PCR was performed a second time for about 7 to 12 cycles using a sample-barcoded 5' primer and a J-beta primer mix. One entry per CDR3 protein, called by TCRdb with MiXCR from the 5' RACE reads. This table has 600,000 to 1,000,000 distinct CDR3 sequences, roughly 64% appearing once. Sequenced input: blood. The receptors derive from a man aged 25 to 40 in good health.

The chain recombines TRBV6-5 with TRBJ2-4; D is unclear. The end of the DNA fits TRBJ2-7 better, so the J call may be wrong. This CDR3 region has 13 residues. Germline V CDR1 and CDR2: MNHEY, SVGAGI. DNA for the CDR3: TGTGCCAGCAGTGCCCGACCAAATTACGAGCAGTACTTC. This translates into CASSARPNYEQYF.

The V and J genes are TRBV5-5 and TRBJ2-1; D possibly corresponds to TRBD2 (5 bases). The CDR3 is made up of 16 amino acids. Germline V CDR1 and CDR2: SGHKS, YYEKEE (reference sequence). The V and J ends lost 0 bases and 9 bases respectively, with 19 bases between them. In DNA, the CDR3 is TGTGCCAGCAGCTTGGCCGTCCGGACCGGGATCGGTGAGCAGTTCTTC. Translated: CASSLAVRTGIGEQFF. The variable domain in full, completed from reference TRBV5-5 and TRBJ2-1, reads DAGVTQSPTHLIKTRGQQVTLRCSPISGHKSVSWYQQVLGQGPQFIFQYYEKEERGRGNFPDRFSARQFPNYSSELNVNALLLGDSALYLCASSLAVRTGIGEQFFGPGTRLTVL.

The chain employs TRBV20-1 and TRBJ2-1, with TRBD2 as a possible D gene (5 bases). The germline CDR1 and CDR2 sequences are DFQATT and SNEGSKA (reference sequence). V lost 2 bases to trimming and J lost 2 bases, with 19 bases between them. CDR3 length equals 17 residues. The CDR3 nucleotides read TGCAGTGCTAGAAGGAGGCCACGGAAGCTTACCTACAATGAGCAGTTCTTC. It yields the protein CSARRRPRKLTYNEQFF.

This clonotype appeared a few times. The chain recombines TRBV20-1 with TRBJ2-1, with 9 bases lining up with TRBD2. With 3 bases clipped from V and 10 bases from J, the junction kept 13 bases outside the gene matches. The CDR3 totals 15 residues. In germline, CDR1 is DFQATT, CDR2 SNEGSKA (reference sequence). CDR3 coding DNA: TGCAGTGCTAGGGCTAGCGGGGACTTATGGGGAGAGCAGTTCTTC. Translation: CSARASGDLWGEQFF.

The chain has TRBV20-1 and TRBJ1-1; TRBD1 matches 9 bases. The length of the CDR3 is 15 residues. From germline, CDR1 is DFQATT and CDR2 SNEGSKA (reference sequence). Trimming removed 2 bases from V and 3 bases from J; junction bases left unmatched: 7. CDR3 nucleotides: TGCAGTGCTAGAAATCTGGACAGGGGACACACTGAAGCTTTCTTT. Protein sequence: CSARNLDRGHTEAFF.

This clonotype came up many times. This chain uses TRBV12-3 or TRBV12-4 with TRBJ1-5, with D tentatively TRBD1 (6 bases). CDR3 length: 15 residues. V was shortened by 6 bases and J by 0 bases, with 12 bases between the two germline ends. The chain's CDR3 is CASSWRGDSNQPQHF. The DNA for the CDR3 is TGTGCCAGCAGCTGGAGGGGGGATAGCAATCAGCCCCAGCATTTT.

The V and J genes are TRBV20-1 and TRBJ1-6; 8 bases align to TRBD1. V gave up 6 bases and J gave up 7 bases; unmatched junction bases: 8. The CDR3 sequence is 14 residues long. The V gene's germline CDR1 is DFQATT and CDR2 SNEGSKA (reference sequence). The CDR3 loop reads CSARRQGKNSPLHF. The CDR3, as DNA: TGCAGTGCCCGAAGACAGGGGAAAAATTCACCCCTCCACTTT.

This sequence joins TRBV9 and TRBJ2-3, with D unresolved. This CDR3 has 15 amino acids. The V end was cut by 4 bases, the J end by 0 bases, with 12 bases between. Germline values: CDR1 SGDLS, CDR2 YYNGEE. The CDR3 region has the DNA TGTGCCAGCAGCCCCGACCTAAGGAGCACAGATACGCAGTATTTT. This gives the protein CASSPDLRSTDTQYF. Looking up the rest from reference TRBV9 and TRBJ2-3 gives the full variable domain: DSGVTQTPKHLITATGQRVTLRCSPRSGDLSVYWYQQSLDQGLQFLIQYYNGEERAKGNILERFSAQQFPDLHSELNLSSLELGDSALYFCASSPDLRSTDTQYFGPGTRLTVL.

As to this clonotype: One junction end disagrees with the germline gene, perhaps due to a read error. V and J are TRBV11-2 and TRBJ2-1; D possibly corresponds to TRBD2 (6 bases). Germline CDR1 reads SGHAT; CDR2 reads FQNNGV. The CDR3 runs to 13 residues. CDR3 sequence reads: CASSRTTYNEQFF. The CDR3 nucleotides read TGTGCCAGCAGTCGGACTACCTACAATGAACAGTTCTTC.

This clonotype was found once. This chain connects TRBV7-2 to TRBJ2-4; 9 bases align to TRBD2. The J call may not be correct, given that the DNA end is closer to TRBJ2-7. This CDR3 comprises 15 residues. Germline V gives CDR1 SGHTA, CDR2 FQGNSA. Here the CDR3 DNA reads TGTGCCAGCAGCTTAGCTAGCGGGAGCAACTACGAGCAGTACTTC. Translation: CASSLASGSNYEQYF.

This clonotype was detected only once. CDR3 residues: CASSLSRSNTEAFF. The CDR3 DNA reads as TGTGCCAGCAGTTTATCACGGAGTAACACTGAAGCTTTCTTT. The chain carries TRBV27 and TRBJ1-1; D gene ambiguous. V lost 0 bases, J lost 2 bases, and 7 bases lay in between. CDR3 length equals 14 residues. Per the germline V gene, CDR1 is MNHEY and CDR2 is SMNVEV (reference sequence).

This clonotype was picked up a small number of times. This chain connects TRBV4-1 to TRBJ2-1, with no clear D. The CDR3 covers 15 residues. Per germline, CDR1 MGHRA and CDR2 YSYEKL. V shed 0 bases and J shed 2 bases, with 8 bases lying between them. CDR3 in DNA: TGCGCCAGCAGCCAAGACGAAGTTCCCTACAATGAGCAGTTCTTC. Protein sequence: CASSQDEVPYNEQFF.

This chain connects TRBV16 to TRBJ2-1; 9 bases map to TRBD2. Germline V CDR1 and CDR2: KGHSY, FQNENV. This CDR3 is 16 amino acids long. Trimming cost V 0 bases and J 2 bases; bases outside gene matches: 2. CDR3 amino acids: CASSQSSGRAYNEQFF. The CDR3 DNA sequence: TGTGCCAGCAGCCAATCTAGCGGGAGAGCCTACAATGAGCAGTTCTTC.

This clonotype occurred a few times. This rearrangement joins TRBV20-1 to TRBJ2-1, with D possibly being TRBD2 (5 bases). The germline V and J ends were trimmed by 6 bases and 0 bases, with 15 bases remaining between them. The germline V gene encodes CDR1 DFQATT and CDR2 SNEGSKA (reference sequence). CDR3 length: 15 amino acids. In DNA form, the CDR3 reads TGCAGTGCCAACTACGGGATCGGCTCCTACAATGAGCAGTTCTTC. Encoded protein: CSANYGIGSYNEQFF.

This chain joins TRBV27 and TRBJ2-3; D is undetermined. Trimming removed 7 bases at V and 2 bases at J, with 16 bases between. Germline CDR1 is MNHEY and CDR2 is SMNVEV (reference sequence). The CDR3 spans 15 residues. CDR3 coding DNA: TGTGCCAGCAAGAGTCAGACATCGAACACAGATACGCAGTATTTT. Its translation is CASKSQTSNTDTQYF.

The chain carries TRBV6-2 or TRBV6-3 and TRBJ2-1; 8 bases agree with TRBD2. This CDR3 spans 17 amino acids. V dropped 2 bases and J dropped 7; count of bases not matched to a gene: 13. Germline V gene lookup returns CDR1 MNHEY and CDR2 SVGEGT. The CDR3 protein is CASSYPTLAEGGNEQFF. CDR3 in DNA: TGTGCCAGCAGTTACCCCACACTAGCGGAGGGTGGAAATGAGCAGTTCTTC.

This chain connects TRBV29-1 to TRBJ2-7; the D call may be TRBD1 or TRBD2 (6 bases each). With 3 bases removed from V and 6 bases from J, the gap between germline ends came to 9 bases. Germline V gives CDR1 SQVTM, CDR2 ANQGSEA. CDR3 length equals 11 residues. Here the CDR3 reads CSVDRGGEQYF. In DNA, the CDR3 is TGCAGCGTTGACAGGGGAGGCGAGCAGTACTTC.

The chain uses TRBV7-2 and TRBJ2-3, with D perhaps TRBD1 or TRBD2 (5 bases each). V was clipped by 7 bases and J by 2 bases, with 19 bases between them. Looked up from germline, CDR1 is SGHTA and CDR2 is FQGNSA. CDR3 length equals 16 residues. The CDR3 DNA sequence: TGTGCCAGCAATCTGGACAAAGAGGGCAACACAGATACGCAGTATTTT. This translates into CASNLDKEGNTDTQYF.

The chain employs TRBV20-1 and TRBJ2-1; D might be TRBD2 (5 bases). Germline CDR1 DFQATT, CDR2 SNEGSKA (reference sequence). The CDR3 extends over 17 amino acids. V lost 0 bases and J lost 10, with 25 bases in between. Here the CDR3 DNA reads TGCAGTGCTAGAGATAACCCAGAAAGCGGAAAAAGGTACGAGCAGTTCTTC. It translates to CSARDNPESGKRYEQFF.

V is TRBV9 and J is TRBJ2-1; perhaps TRBD2 as D (7 bases). Trimming shortened V by 3 bases and J by 9 bases, and 13 bases separated the two germline ends. Looked up from germline, CDR1 is SGDLS and CDR2 is YYNGEE. This CDR3 is 13 amino acids long. This chain's CDR3 is CASSGGGPVEQFF. CDR3 nucleotides: TGTGCCAGCAGCGGGGGGGGGCCAGTTGAGCAGTTCTTC.

The chain carries TRBV19 and TRBJ1-2; TRBD1 matches at 7 bases. The J segment lost 8 bases and the V segment lost 3 bases, leaving 6 bases of the junction unmatched. CDR1 and CDR2 (germline): LNHDA, SQIVND (reference sequence). The CDR3 extends over 13 amino acids. CDR3 sequence (DNA): TGTGCCAGTAGTATCGGAACAGGGGACGGCTACACCTTC. This encodes CASSIGTGDGYTF.